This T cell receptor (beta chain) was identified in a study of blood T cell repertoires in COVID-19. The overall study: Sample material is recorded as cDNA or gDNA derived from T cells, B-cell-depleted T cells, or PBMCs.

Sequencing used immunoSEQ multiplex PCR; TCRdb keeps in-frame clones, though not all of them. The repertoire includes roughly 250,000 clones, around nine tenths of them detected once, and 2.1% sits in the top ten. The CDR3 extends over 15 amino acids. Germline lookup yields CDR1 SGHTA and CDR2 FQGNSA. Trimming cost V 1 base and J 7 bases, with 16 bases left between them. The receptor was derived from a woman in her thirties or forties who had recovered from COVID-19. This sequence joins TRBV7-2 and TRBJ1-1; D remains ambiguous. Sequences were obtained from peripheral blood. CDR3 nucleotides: TGTGCCAGCAGCTTAGGGCGGCAGAGGAGGAGTGAAGCTTTCTTT. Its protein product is CASSLGRQRRSEAFF.